This T cell receptor beta chain emerged from a study of blood T cell repertoires in COVID-19. This clone showed up just once. Profiling relied on immunoSEQ multiplex PCR, and the TCRdb table lists in-frame clones only, not all of them. The sample consists of roughly 250,000 clones, about nine tenths of them appearing once. This CDR3 comprises 13 residues. Germline loops: CDR1 LGHDT, CDR2 YNNKEL (reference sequence). V was trimmed by 6 bases and J by 1 base, leaving 9 bases between them. What was sequenced was PBMCs or T cells enriched from blood (not recorded which). This TCR came from a woman aged 40 to 49 with acute COVID-19. The V gene is TRBV3-1 (or the pseudogene TRBV3-2), the J gene TRBJ1-1, with D tentatively TRBD1 (6 bases). CDR3 region: CASRRGGNTEAFF. CDR3 coding DNA: TGTGCCAGCAGGCGAGGGGGGAACACTGAAGCTTTCTTT.